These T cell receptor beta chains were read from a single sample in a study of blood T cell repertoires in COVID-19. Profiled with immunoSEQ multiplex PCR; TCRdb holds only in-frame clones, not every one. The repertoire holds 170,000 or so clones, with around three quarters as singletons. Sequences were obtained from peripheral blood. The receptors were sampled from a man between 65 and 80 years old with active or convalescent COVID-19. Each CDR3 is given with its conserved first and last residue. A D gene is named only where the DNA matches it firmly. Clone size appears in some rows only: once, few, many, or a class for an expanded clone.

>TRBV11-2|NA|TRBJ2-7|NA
CASSLGYRISSYEQYF
TGTGCCAGCAGCTTGGGGTACAGGATCAGCTCCTACGAGCAGTACTTC
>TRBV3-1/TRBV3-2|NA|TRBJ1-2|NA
CASSSTGLGGYTF
TGTGCCAGCAGCTCCACAGGGCTAGGCGGCTACACCTTC
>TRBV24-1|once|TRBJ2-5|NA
CATISTGETQYF
TGTGCCACCATTAGCACAGGAGAGACCCAGTACTTC
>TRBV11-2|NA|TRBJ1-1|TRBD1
CASSQTGVMGTEAFF
TGTGCCAGCAGCCAGACAGGGGTCATGGGCACTGAAGCTTTCTTT
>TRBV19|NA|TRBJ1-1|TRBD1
CASTPQGAPTEAFF
TGTGCCAGTACCCCCCAGGGGGCCCCCACTGAAGCTTTCTTT
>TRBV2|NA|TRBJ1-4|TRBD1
CASSEWDSNEKLFF
TGTGCCAGCAGTGAATGGGACAGTAATGAAAAACTGTTTTTT
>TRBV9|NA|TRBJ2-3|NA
CASSVEFSTGTQYF
TGTGCCAGCAGCGTAGAATTCTCCACGGGGACGCAGTATTTT
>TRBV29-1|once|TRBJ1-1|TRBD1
CSAPSGQGGNTEAFF
TGCAGCGCACCGAGTGGACAGGGTGGGAACACTGAAGCTTTCTTT
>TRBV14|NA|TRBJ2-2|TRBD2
CASSPRAGRNTGELFF
TGTGCCAGCAGCCCTAGAGCGGGGCGGAACACCGGGGAGCTGTTTTTT
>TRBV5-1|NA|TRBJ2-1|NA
CASSLGTSNYEQFF
TGCGCCAGCAGCTTGGGTACTAGCAACTATGAGCAGTTCTTC
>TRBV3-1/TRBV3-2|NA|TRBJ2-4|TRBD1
CASSSGQGDGNIQYF
TGTGCCAGCAGTTCTGGACAGGGAGACGGAAACATTCAGTACTTC
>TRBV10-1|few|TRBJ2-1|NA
CASSVRGLHNEQFF
TGCGCCAGCAGTGTTCGCGGGTTACACAATGAGCAGTTCTTC
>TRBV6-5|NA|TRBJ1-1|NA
CASSSRVDTEAFF
TGTGCCAGCAGCTCTCGGGTGGACACTGAAGCTTTCTTT
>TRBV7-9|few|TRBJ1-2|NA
CASRRQRVGYTF
TGTGCCAGCAGGCGGCAGAGGGTTGGCTACACCTTC
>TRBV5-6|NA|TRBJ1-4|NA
CASSTSTGSQKLFF
TGTGCCAGCAGCACCTCGACAGGTAGTCAAAAACTGTTTTTT
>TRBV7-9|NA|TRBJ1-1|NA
CASSARTATNTEAFF
TGTGCCAGCAGCGCCCGGACAGCAACGAACACTGAAGCTTTCTTT
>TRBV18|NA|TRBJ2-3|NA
CASSLLSGRTDTQYF
TGTGCCAGCTCACTGCTGAGTGGGAGGACAGATACGCAGTATTTT
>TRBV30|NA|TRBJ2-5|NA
CAVGHSGQETQYF
TGTGCCGTGGGCCACTCGGGGCAAGAGACCCAGTACTTC
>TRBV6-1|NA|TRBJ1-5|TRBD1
CASSEVSGGQNNQPQHF
TGTGCCAGCAGTGAAGTTTCCGGGGGACAGAACAATCAGCCCCAGCATTTT
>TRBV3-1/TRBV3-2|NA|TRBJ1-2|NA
CASSQDRGNGLCGYTF
TGTGCCAGCAGCCAAGATAGGGGTAACGGGTTATGTGGCTACACCTTC
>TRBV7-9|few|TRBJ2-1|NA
CASTGTGRSGGSYNEQFF
TGTGCCAGCACCGGGACAGGGCGTAGCGGGGGCTCCTACAATGAGCAGTTCTTC
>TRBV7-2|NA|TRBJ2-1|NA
CASSATRFNEQFF
TGTGCCAGCAGCGCAACTAGATTCAATGAGCAGTTCTTC
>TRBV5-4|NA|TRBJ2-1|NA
CASSLRGATHNEQFF
TGTGCCAGCAGCTTGCGGGGGGCAACTCACAATGAGCAGTTCTTC
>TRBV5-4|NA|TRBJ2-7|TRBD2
CASSPGGAGGPYEQYF
TGTGCCAGCAGCCCCGGGGGAGCGGGGGGGCCCTACGAGCAGTACTTC
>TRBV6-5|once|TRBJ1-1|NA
CASMGGLDTEAFF
TGTGCCAGCATGGGGGGTCTGGACACTGAAGCTTTCTTT
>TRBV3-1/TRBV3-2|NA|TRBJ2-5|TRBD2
CATSQDGGGAGETQYF
TGTGCCACCAGCCAAGACGGCGGGGGGGCGGGGGAGACCCAGTACTTC
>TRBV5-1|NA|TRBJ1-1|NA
CASSQSEMRGAFF
TGCGCCAGCAGCCAGTCTGAGATGAGAGGAGCTTTCTTT
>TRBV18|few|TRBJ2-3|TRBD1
CASSPREGGSDTQYF
TGTGCCAGCTCACCACGTGAAGGGGGCTCCGATACGCAGTATTTT
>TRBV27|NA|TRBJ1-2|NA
CASSSLVNYGYTF
TGTGCCAGCAGTTCCTTAGTTAACTATGGCTACACCTTC
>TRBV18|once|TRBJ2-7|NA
CASEEGAVPEQYF
TGTGCCAGCGAGGAGGGGGCGGTCCCCGAGCAGTACTTC
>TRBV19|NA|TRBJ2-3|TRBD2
CASSIRSGLAGIPDTQYF
TGTGCCAGTAGTATACGGTCGGGACTAGCGGGGATCCCGGATACGCAGTATTTT
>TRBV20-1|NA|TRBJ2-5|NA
CSASRGGRGETQYF
TGCAGTGCTAGTAGGGGGGGAAGGGGAGAGACCCAGTACTTC
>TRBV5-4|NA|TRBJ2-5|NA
CASSLWRDWETQYF
TGTGCCAGCAGCTTGTGGCGGGACTGGGAGACCCAGTACTTC
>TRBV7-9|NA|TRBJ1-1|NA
CASSWGGRRETEAFF
TGTGCCAGCAGCTGGGGCGGGCGGCGGGAGACTGAAGCTTTCTTT
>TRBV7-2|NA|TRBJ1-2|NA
CASSLTPSDYGYTF
TGTGCCAGCAGCTTGACTCCTTCCGACTATGGCTACACCTTC
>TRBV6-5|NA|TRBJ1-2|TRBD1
CASKRQGQTNYGYTF
TGTGCCAGCAAACGACAGGGACAAACTAACTATGGCTACACCTTC
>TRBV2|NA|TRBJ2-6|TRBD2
CASGGERELRGSGANVLTF
TGTGCCAGCGGCGGAGAGCGGGAACTTAGGGGCTCTGGGGCCAACGTCCTGACTTTC
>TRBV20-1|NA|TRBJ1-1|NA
CSAGGNTEAFF
TGCAGTGCAGGAGGGAACACTGAAGCTTTCTTT
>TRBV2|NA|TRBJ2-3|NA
CASIRERADTQYF
TGTGCCAGCATCAGGGAACGGGCAGATACGCAGTATTTT
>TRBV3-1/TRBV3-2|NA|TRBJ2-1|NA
CASSHDDWDEQFF
TGTGCCAGCAGCCACGACGACTGGGATGAGCAGTTCTTC
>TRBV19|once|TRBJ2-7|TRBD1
CARSLDRGILDEQYF
TGTGCCAGGTCATTGGACAGGGGGATTCTCGACGAGCAGTACTTC
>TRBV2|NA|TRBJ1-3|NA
CASRRRETGNTIYF
TGTGCCAGCAGGAGGCGGGAAACTGGAAACACCATATATTTT
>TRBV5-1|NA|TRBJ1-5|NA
CASSLDGSSNQPQHF
TGCGCCAGCAGCTTGGACGGGTCTAGCAATCAGCCCCAGCATTTT
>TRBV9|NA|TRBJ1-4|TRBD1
CASSVDRGMEKLFF
TGTGCCAGCAGCGTAGACAGGGGAATGGAAAAACTGTTTTTT
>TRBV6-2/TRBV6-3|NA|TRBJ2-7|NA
CASSYDRLEQYF
TGTGCCAGCAGTTACGACAGGCTTGAGCAGTACTTC
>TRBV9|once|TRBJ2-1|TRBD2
CASSVVLGAGVSYNEQFF
TGTGCCAGCAGCGTAGTTCTTGGGGCGGGGGTCTCCTACAATGAGCAGTTCTTC
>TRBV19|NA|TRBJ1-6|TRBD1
CASSARDRYNSPLHF
TGTGCCAGTAGTGCCCGGGACAGATATAATTCACCCCTCCACTTT
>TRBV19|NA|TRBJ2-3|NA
CASSIADTQYF
TGTGCCAGTAGTATCGCAGATACGCAGTATTTT
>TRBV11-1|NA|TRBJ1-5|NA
CASTDQPQHF
TGTGCCAGCACGGATCAGCCCCAGCATTTT
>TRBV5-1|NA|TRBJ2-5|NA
CASSFQGSQETQYF
TGCGCCAGCAGCTTCCAGGGGAGTCAAGAGACCCAGTACTTC
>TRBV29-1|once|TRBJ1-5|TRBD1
CSVATGVDQPQHF
TGCAGCGTGGCGACAGGGGTGGACCAGCCCCAGCATTTT
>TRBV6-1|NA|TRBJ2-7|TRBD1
CASSEAVDRVSKQYF
TGTGCCAGCAGTGAAGCGGTGGACAGGGTATCCAAGCAGTACTTC
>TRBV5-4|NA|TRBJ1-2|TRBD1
CASSQGGTGANYGYTF
TGTGCCAGCAGCCAGGGAGGGACAGGGGCGAACTATGGCTACACCTTC
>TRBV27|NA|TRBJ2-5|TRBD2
CASSQLTSGRSGTQYF
TGTGCCAGCAGCCAATTGACTAGCGGGAGAAGCGGGACCCAGTACTTC
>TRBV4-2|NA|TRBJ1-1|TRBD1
CASSQGDRGLAEAFF
TGTGCCAGCAGCCAAGGGGACAGGGGGCTCGCTGAAGCTTTCTTT
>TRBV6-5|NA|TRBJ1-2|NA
CASSSWGSGGYTF
TGTGCCAGCAGTTCTTGGGGATCGGGGGGCTACACCTTC
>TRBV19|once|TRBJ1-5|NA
CASSTGGRGYSNQPQHF
TGTGCCAGTAGTACCGGCGGGAGGGGTTATAGCAATCAGCCCCAGCATTTT
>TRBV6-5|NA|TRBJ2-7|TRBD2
CASSRLAGYEQYF
TGTGCCAGCAGCCGACTAGCGGGATATGAGCAGTACTTC
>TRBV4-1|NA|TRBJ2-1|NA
CASSQDRSSSNEQFF
TGCGCCAGCAGCCAAGATAGGTCTAGCTCGAATGAGCAGTTCTTC
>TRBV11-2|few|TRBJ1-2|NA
CASSFGQGGYGYTF
TGTGCCAGCAGCTTTGGGCAGGGTGGCTATGGCTACACCTTC